The 6 T cell receptor beta chains listed next were all sequenced from one sample in a study of T cells in Graves' hyperthyroidism and ophthalmopathy (dated by TCRdb to about 2019). Libraries were prepared through multiplex PCR. The sequencer listed for this sample is Illumina HiSeq 2000. TCR beta CDR3 regions were amplified from RNA transcripts. The TCR CDR3 was subjected to a first round of RT-PCR using the HTBI primer set and the Qiagen OneStep RT-PCR kit. In TCRdb, the public reads were trimmed at Q25 with fastp and aligned with MiXCR, with productive beta chains retained. Identical CDR3 protein sequences are pooled into one entry, listed with their most common genes and DNA. The table for this sample lists approximately 630,000 distinct CDR3 sequences; about 17% of them were counted only once. Less than 4.5% of the sample is in the top ten clones. Sample: blood. Receptors were obtained from a woman under 40 with Graves' hyperthyroidism.

In this sample, this clonotype turned up a few times. J is TRBJ2-6 and V is TRBV7-9, with no clear D. The CDR3 consists of 19 residues. Per germline, CDR1 SEHNR and CDR2 FQNEAQ (reference sequence). Trimming shortened V by 7 bases and J by 0 bases, and 22 bases separated the two germline ends. CDR3 DNA: TGTGCCAGCAACCGGGCAGGCTCGCTAAGCTTCTCTGGGGCCAACGTCCTGACTTTC. Its protein is CASNRAGSLSFSGANVLTF.

The chain recombines TRBV29-1 with TRBJ2-7; D is possibly TRBD1 (5 bases). The CDR3 runs to 17 residues. From germline, CDR1 is SQVTM and CDR2 ANQGSEA. Trimming shortened V by 1 base and J by 2 bases, and 21 bases separated the two germline ends. CDR3 DNA: TGCAGCGTTGAAGTGGCCCCCCTACGACAGTGCCCCTACGAGCAGTACTTC. Translating gives CSVEVAPLRQCPYEQYF.

This clonotype turned up a few times. The DNA of the CDR3 is TGTGCCAGCAGTTCGCAAAGGACAGGGGGCTACGAGCAGTACTTC. It codes for CASSSQRTGGYEQYF. The V call is TRBV6-2 or TRBV6-3, the J call TRBJ2-7; 10 bases line up with TRBD1. Germline-derived CDR1 and CDR2 are MNHEY and SVGEGT. The J segment lost 3 bases and the V segment lost 4 bases, leaving 6 bases of the junction unmatched. The CDR3 loop spans 15 amino acids.

This clonotype was detected once. This rearrangement joins TRBV9 to TRBJ2-1; 14 bases align to TRBD2. Germline loops: CDR1 SGDLS, CDR2 YYNGEE. The CDR3 contains 19 residues. Losses at the gene ends were 5 bases for V and 0 bases for J; bases not matched to a gene: 10. In DNA, the CDR3 is TGTGCCAGCAGTGTTCATGGACTAGCGGGAGGAAGCTCCTACAATGAGCAGTTCTTC. It translates to CASSVHGLAGGSSYNEQFF.

Many counts were recorded for this clonotype. The genes are TRBV20-1 and TRBJ2-3; D unclear. Germline V CDR1 and CDR2: DFQATT, SNEGSKA (reference sequence). Trimming took off 6 bases at V and 4 bases at J, with 20 bases between the two ends. The CDR3 extends over 15 amino acids. The CDR3 nucleotides are TGCAGTGCCAGTCGGGCCCACGGTGGCGCAGATACGCAGTATTTT. It codes for CSASRAHGGADTQYF.

The chain recombines TRBV7-2 with TRBJ2-3; TRBD2 matches 12 bases. The germline V gene has CDR1 SGHTA and CDR2 FQGNSA. Trimming at V came to 4 bases and at J to 2 bases, leaving 10 bases not matched to a gene. This CDR3 has 18 amino acids. In nucleotides, the CDR3 is TGTGCCAGCAGCTCCCCCTCCTCTAGCGGGAGGGACACAGATACGCAGTATTTT. Protein: CASSSPSSSGRDTDTQYF.